A single T cell receptor beta chain is shown here with its context. The target of this receptor is not known. Being one base from a much bigger clone, this may be a read error. The germline V gene (reference sequence) gives CDR1 as DFQATT and CDR2 as SNEGSKA. V and J lose 5 bases and 1 base, and a span of 11 bases separates them. The CDR3 runs 13 amino acids, cysteine and phenylalanine included. The kept DNA is CDR3 alone, 39 bases in frame from the first base. The record originates from a study of blood T cells in healthy people across ages (dated by TCRdb to 2013 to 2016). Notes on the research overall: In model experiments, roughly one uniquely barcoded TCR beta cDNA molecule per two T cells was captured by template switching. The study measured age-related changes in TCR beta repertoire diversity using deep sequencing normalized with unique cDNA molecular identifiers. Donors of different ages were randomly distributed across sequencing lanes to avoid experimental bias. Four age groups were formed from the donors: young (average roughly 15 years), middle-aged (around 37), aged (under 70) and long-lived (82). Two additional independent replicas of 1 million unique cDNA reads from the same blood draw were analyzed for two donors (one aged 18 to 30 and one aged 80 or older).

The 39 donors, aged 6 to 90 years, were systemically healthy Caucasian individuals from Russia. Each donor gave 8 to 10 milliliters of peripheral blood, drawn into EDTA-treated Vacutainer tubes. Ficoll-Paque density-gradient centrifugation was used to isolate PBMCs, with at least 6.5 million per sample. Total RNA, at least 6 micrograms per sample, was extracted from PBMCs with Trizol reagent. The percentages of naive CD45RAhigh/CD27high T cells were determined by flow cytometry on a PBMC aliquot from every donor. Receptor amplification or capture employed 5' RACE. The sequencer was an Illumina HiSeq 2500. A second about 7 to 12 cycle PCR used a sample-barcoded 5' primer and a J-beta primer mix. Each TCR beta cDNA molecule received a unique molecular identifier from a template-switch 5' adaptor carrying 12 random nucleotides. Each sample yielded at least 3 million CDR3-containing paired-end reads. All of the RNA was converted into first-strand cDNA using the Mint cDNA synthesis kit, with a TRBC-specific oligonucleotide serving as the primer. Following uracil-DNA glycosylase treatment, all cDNA underwent a first 18-cycle PCR with the universal primers M1SS and BC2_uni_R. Per the authors' processing: Each sample was normalized by randomly selecting 1 million high-quality reads, each carrying a distinct molecular identifier. Instead of being binned into consensus sequences, reads that shared molecular identifiers were thrown out. MiTCR, set to a Q25 quality threshold and the strictest error-elimination algorithm, was used for CDR3 identification, clonotype clustering and error correction. A nonparametric unseen species model using Euler transformation provided a lower-bound estimate of total TCR beta diversity. The raw public reads went through TCRdb reprocessing: fastp at Q25, MiXCR clone calling, in-frame beta chains kept. All rows with the same CDR3 protein become a single entry with the most common DNA and genes. Here the V and J calls rest on TCRdb's processing, not on the authors' analysis. Recorded for this sample are fewer than 750,000 distinct CDR3 sequences; over 40% of them occurred a single time. The leading ten clones occupy roughly 13% of the sample.

Broader findings and caveats from the paper: Because the CMV infection status of the donors was unknown, age-related changes in expanded clonotypes may potentially have been confounded. The percentage of naive T cells measured by flow cytometry correlated strongly with observed TCR beta diversity. Since profiling was done on bulk unsorted PBMCs, naive and antigen-experienced compartments could not be conclusively compared. Estimates of total diversity from one million sequenced T cells were regarded as lower bounds and underestimates. Observed TCR beta diversity per million T cells fell roughly linearly with age, and a significant reduction was already apparent by age around 40. Compared with the aged group, the long-lived group had more naive CD4+ T cells, fewer expanded clones and increased TCR diversity, suggesting age selection.

This TCR came from an elderly woman in good health. The chain was built from TRBV20-1 and TRBJ2-5; matching of 6 bases hints at TRBD2 as the D gene. The specimen was blood. The DNA is as follows: TGCAGTGCTGCTCGGGGGACCCAAGAGACCCAGTACTTC. This gives the protein CSAARGTQETQYF.